Listed below are T cell receptor beta chains from one sample, sequenced in a study of identical twins. Using its own MiXCR run on the 5' RACE reads, TCRdb lists one record per CDR3 protein. The sample consists of a few hundred thousand distinct CDR3 sequences, about 8.3% of them appearing once. The sample also formed part of further work on yellow fever vaccine responses in identical twins.

Input material: CD8+ T cells sorted from blood. These receptors came from a woman aged 18-29 years in good health. The CDR3 runs from the conserved cysteine through the conserved F or W. The D gene is left open where the match is weak. Expanded clones are given a class, and other clones once, few, many or no size at all.

V	length	D	J	size	CDR3	DNA
TRBV7-2	14	TRBD2	TRBJ2-7	many	CASSLGLGGYEQYF	TGTGCCAGCAGCTTAGGTCTGGGGGGGTACGAGCAGTACTTC
TRBV2	15	TRBD1	TRBJ2-3	.	CASSDWTGRTDTQYF	TGTGCCAGCAGTGATTGGACAGGGCGGACAGATACGCAGTATTTT
TRBV25-1	17	.	TRBJ1-2	.	CASSARRTDPFNYGYTF	TGTGCCAGCAGCGCCCGCAGAACAGACCCATTTAACTATGGCTACACCTTC
TRBV4-2	16	TRBD2	TRBJ2-1	few	CASSPLKASGDNEQFF	TGTGCCAGCAGCCCCCTTAAGGCTAGCGGGGACAATGAGCAGTTCTTC
TRBV19	14	.	TRBJ1-5	.	CASSPPGFVQPQHF	TGTGCCAGTAGCCCCCCGGGTTTCGTGCAGCCCCAGCATTTT
TRBV12-3/TRBV12-4	15	.	TRBJ2-1	many	CASSPRVVGYNEQFF	TGTGCCAGCAGCCCTCGTGTTGTAGGGTACAATGAGCAGTTCTTC
TRBV6-5	17	TRBD2	TRBJ2-1	many	CASSYSPSGRSYNEQFF	TGTGCCAGCAGTTACTCGCCGAGCGGGAGGTCCTACAATGAGCAGTTCTTC
TRBV4-3	14	.	TRBJ2-5	.	CASSQDSGWQTQYF	TGCGCCAGCAGCCAAGACAGCGGGTGGCAGACCCAGTACTTC
TRBV7-9	15	TRBD1	TRBJ2-2	.	CASSSYRGNTGELFF	TGTGCCAGCAGCTCCTACAGGGGTAACACCGGGGAGCTGTTTTTT
TRBV27	15	TRBD1	TRBJ2-7	.	CASSLSPGQGYEQYF	TGTGCCAGCAGTTTATCGCCGGGACAGGGCTACGAGCAGTACTTC
TRBV29-1	13	.	TRBJ1-2	few	CSVDLGYDYGYTF	TGCAGCGTTGACTTAGGATACGACTATGGCTACACCTTC
TRBV5-6	15	.	TRBJ1-5	.	CASSFSAGDGQPQHF	TGTGCCAGCAGCTTCAGTGCAGGGGATGGACAGCCCCAGCATTTT
TRBV7-9	14	.	TRBJ2-2	.	CASSLIERTGELFF	TGTGCCAGCAGCTTAATAGAGCGCACCGGGGAGCTGTTTTTT
TRBV10-3	12	.	TRBJ2-7	many	CAISDWSYEQYF	TGTGCCATCAGTGACTGGAGCTACGAGCAGTACTTC
TRBV10-3	17	TRBD1	TRBJ2-1	.	CAISDGTGTGVFYEQFF	TGTGCCATCAGTGATGGGACCGGGACAGGGGTGTTTTATGAGCAGTTCTTC
TRBV25-1	14	.	TRBJ1-3	.	CASSEGVSGNTIYF	TGTGCCAGCAGTGAAGGGGTCTCTGGAAACACCATATATTTT
TRBV7-8	15	.	TRBJ1-1	few	CASSRAGEADTEAFF	TGTGCCAGCAGCCGGGCGGGGGAAGCGGACACTGAAGCTTTCTTT
TRBV5-5	15	TRBD1	TRBJ2-7	few	CASSFGQATTYEQYF	TGTGCCAGCAGCTTTGGACAGGCAACAACCTACGAGCAGTACTTC
TRBV7-9	16	TRBD2	TRBJ2-2	.	CASSPGTSGNGGELFF	TGTGCCAGCAGCCCCGGGACTAGCGGGAATGGCGGGGAGCTGTTTTTT
TRBV7-6	16	.	TRBJ2-1	few	CASSLAGSGLLNEQFF	TGTGCCAGCAGCTTAGCGGGGTCAGGGCTACTAAATGAGCAGTTCTTC
TRBV5-1	14	TRBD1	TRBJ1-2	.	CASSFEGATYGYTF	TGCGCCAGCAGCTTTGAGGGGGCCACGTATGGCTACACCTTC
TRBV9	17	.	TRBJ2-3	many	CASSVNRGPGELNTQYF	TGTGCCAGCAGCGTAAATAGGGGACCCGGGGAGTTGAATACGCAGTATTTT
TRBV9	16	TRBD1	TRBJ2-3	.	CASRRGTGGFTDTQYF	TGTGCCAGCAGACGAGGGACAGGGGGATTCACAGATACGCAGTATTTT
TRBV3-1	18	TRBD1	TRBJ2-2	few	CASSQDLETGSNTGELFF	TGTGCCAGCAGCCAAGATCTGGAGACAGGGTCGAACACCGGGGAGCTGTTTTTT
TRBV27	15	.	TRBJ2-2	few	CASSLFGFNTGELFF	TGTGCCAGCAGTTTATTCGGCTTTAACACCGGGGAGCTGTTTTTT
TRBV9	18	.	TRBJ2-4	few	CASSNPRDLAPSKNIQYF	TGTGCCAGCAGCAACCCACGGGACCTGGCGCCCTCCAAAAACATTCAGTACTTC
TRBV10-2	15	TRBD2	TRBJ2-3	few	CASSETSGNTDTQYF	TGCGCCAGCAGTGAGACTAGCGGGAACACAGATACGCAGTATTTT
TRBV18	15	TRBD2	TRBJ2-7	.	CASSPGRLADYEQYF	TGTGCCAGCTCACCAGGTCGACTAGCGGACTACGAGCAGTACTTC
TRBV10-2	14	.	TRBJ2-5	few	CASSESSLQETQYF	TGCGCCAGCAGTGAGTCGAGCCTCCAAGAGACCCAGTACTTC
TRBV20-1	14	TRBD1	TRBJ2-7	many	CSAPHRDRFYEQYF	TGCAGTGCCCCCCACCGGGACAGGTTCTACGAGCAGTACTTC
TRBV4-1	15	TRBD1	TRBJ2-7	few	CASSSSTGVTYEQYF	TGCGCCAGCAGCTCCAGTACAGGGGTAACCTACGAGCAGTACTTC
TRBV7-9	15	TRBD2	TRBJ2-2	.	CASSFGTSEARELFF	TGTGCCAGCAGCTTTGGGACTAGCGAGGCGAGGGAGCTGTTTTTT
TRBV25-1	13	.	TRBJ2-1	.	CASSPQGPDEQFF	TGTGCCAGCAGTCCTCAGGGTCCCGATGAGCAGTTCTTC